This T cell receptor beta chain was sequenced in a study of OX40 agonist ivuxolimab in advanced cancers. General study findings and limits: Which antigen the expanded peripheral T cells recognized is unknown. Researchers report that CD8+ T cells had, on average, more expanded clones than CD4+.

This table comes from immunoSEQ multiplex PCR, and its TCRdb copy is limited to in-frame clones, with some not included. There are 45,000 to 55,000 clones in the sample; 85% to 95% occur only once, and roughly 12% lies in the top ten. A word on this clone: Antigen specificity is unknown.

Per the germline V gene, CDR1 is WSHSY and CDR2 is SAAADI. V dropped 3 bases and J dropped 6 bases, with 6 bases sitting between them. This CDR3 is built from 12 residues. The receptor's source is an adult with an advanced solid tumor such as melanoma, head and neck, liver or kidney cancer. The sample was CD4+ or CD8+ T cells sorted from blood, taken in a trial of the OX40 agonist ivuxolimab. V is TRBV10-2 and J is TRBJ1-5; D call uncertain. DNA of the CDR3: TGCGCCAGCAGTGAACTCGGTCAGCCCCAGCATTTT. It specifies CASSELGQPQHF.